This TCR beta chain came from a study of blood T cell repertoires in COVID-19 (dated by TCRdb to about 2020). About the study as a whole: Samples from collaborators originated in the United States, Italy and Spain and spanned both the acute and convalescent phases of COVID-19. The sample metadata nearly always contained a de-identified subject ID, COVID-19 status, age in years and sex. HLA class I and class II types, where available, came from metadata supplied by the sample provider rather than from assay-based typing. The repertoires were released in a freely available public database meant as a resource for research on the immune response to SARS-CoV-2. The dataset comprised deeply sampled blood TCRbeta repertoires from subjects exposed to, actively infected with, or recovered from COVID-19. The prospective study material was composed of cDNA or gDNA derived from T cells, B-cell-depleted T cells, or PBMCs. The samples were drawn from the first 160 participants of the ongoing ImmuneRACE study and from over a thousand subjects provided by 6 global collaborators.

This clone was observed a few times. The antigen it binds to is not known. It has no much larger one-base neighbor in the sample; base qualities were not kept. The germline V gene (reference sequence) sets CDR1 to GTSNPN and CDR2 to SVGIG. At the junction V is shortened by 0 bases and J by 8 bases, with 8 bases in between. There are 12 amino acids in the CDR3, from cysteine to phenylalanine inclusive. The DNA shown is the 36-base CDR3, in frame from base 1. Summary of the overall study and its limitations: The amount of clinical and demographic metadata varied by source and participant and was provided uncurated.

TCRbeta CDR3 regions were amplified from genomic DNA by means of the immunoSEQ Assay, a bias-controlled multiplex PCR. Per the original workflow: Nucleated cell counts per sample were estimated from amplification of reference gene primers within the assay. Sequence reads were collapsed and filtered to measure the absolute abundance of every unique TCRbeta CDR3 rearrangement. For each sample, productive Simpson clonality was calculated as the square root of Simpson's diversity index over productive rearrangements. Imported from immuneACCESS, the table was reduced by TCRdb to in-frame sequences with V and J called. These copies leave out some clones; in studies compared against another copy, an unresolved V gene accounts for under half, and the cause of the remainder is not known. The V and J calls and clone size are taken from that table; D and trimming were inferred from the DNA. This sample is represented by roughly 330,000 clones; 85% to 90% of them were singletons. More than 9% of the sample rests with the top ten.

Participants in the prospective study were aged 18 to 89 years, lived in 20 to 25 United States geographic areas, and enrolled through a virtual design. To assign participants to cohorts, the prospective study relied on clinical history that participants themselves reported in a screening survey and a study questionnaire. Recovered participants in ImmuneRACE Cohort 3 were defined as having two consecutive negative NP/OP PCR tests, clearance from a healthcare professional, or resolution of symptoms. Each participant in the prospective study had whole blood, serum and a nasopharyngeal or oropharyngeal swab collected by mobile phlebotomists. Over a 2-month period, participants in the prospective study had the option of providing additional blood draws and questionnaires. Prospective study blood samples were shipped either frozen or at room temperature before DNA extraction.

What was sequenced was PBMCs or T cells enriched from blood (not recorded which). The sequence was obtained from a woman aged 18-29 years who had recovered from COVID-19. Rearrangement joined TRBV30 to TRBJ1-3; too little of a D gene remains to name it. The DNA is as follows: TGTGCCTGGAGTGTAGGAGGATACACCATATATTTT. Its protein product is CAWSVGGYTIYF.